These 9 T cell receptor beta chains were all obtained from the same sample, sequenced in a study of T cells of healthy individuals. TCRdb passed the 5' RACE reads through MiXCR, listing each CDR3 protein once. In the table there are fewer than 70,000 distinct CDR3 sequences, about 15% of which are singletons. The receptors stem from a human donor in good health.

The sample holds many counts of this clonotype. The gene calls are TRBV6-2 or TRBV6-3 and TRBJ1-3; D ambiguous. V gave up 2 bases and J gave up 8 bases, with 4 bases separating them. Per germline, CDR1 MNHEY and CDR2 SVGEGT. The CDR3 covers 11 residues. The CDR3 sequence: CASSYADTIYF. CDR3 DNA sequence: TGTGCCAGCAGTTACGCGGACACCATATATTTT.

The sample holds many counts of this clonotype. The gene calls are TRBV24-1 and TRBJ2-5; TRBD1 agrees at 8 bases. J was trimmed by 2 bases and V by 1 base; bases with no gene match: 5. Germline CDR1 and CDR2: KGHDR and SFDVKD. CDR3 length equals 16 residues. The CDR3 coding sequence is TGTGCCACCAGTGATTTCTCCAGGACAGGGCAAGAGACCCAGTACTTC. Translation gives CATSDFSRTGQETQYF.

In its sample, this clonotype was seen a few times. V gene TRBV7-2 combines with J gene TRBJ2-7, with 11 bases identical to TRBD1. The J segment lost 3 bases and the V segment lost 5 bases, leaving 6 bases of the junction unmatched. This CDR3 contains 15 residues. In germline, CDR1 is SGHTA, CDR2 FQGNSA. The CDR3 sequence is CASSRGQGDVYEQYF. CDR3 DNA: TGTGCCAGCAGCCGGGGACAGGGGGACGTCTACGAGCAGTACTTC.

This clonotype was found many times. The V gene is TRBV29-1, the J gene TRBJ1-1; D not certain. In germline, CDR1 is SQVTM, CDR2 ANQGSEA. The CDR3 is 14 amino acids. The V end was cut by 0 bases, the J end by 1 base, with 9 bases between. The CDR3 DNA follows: TGCAGCGTTGAAGATATTCTGGGGAACACTGAAGCTTTCTTT. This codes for CSVEDILGNTEAFF.

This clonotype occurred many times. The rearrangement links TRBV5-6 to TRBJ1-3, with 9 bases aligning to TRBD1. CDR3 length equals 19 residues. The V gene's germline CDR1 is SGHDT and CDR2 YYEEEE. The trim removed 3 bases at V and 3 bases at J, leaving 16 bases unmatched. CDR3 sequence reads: CASSSLIKQGALSGNTIYF. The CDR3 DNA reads TGTGCCAGCAGCTCTCTTATTAAACAGGGGGCCTTGAGTGGAAACACCATATATTTT. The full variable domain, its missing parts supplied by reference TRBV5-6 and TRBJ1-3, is DAGVTQSPTHLIKTRGQQVTLRCSPKSGHDTVSWYQQALGQGPQFIFQYYEEEERQRGNFPDRFSGHQFPNYSSELNVNALLLGDSALYLCASSSLIKQGALSGNTIYFGEGSWLTVV.

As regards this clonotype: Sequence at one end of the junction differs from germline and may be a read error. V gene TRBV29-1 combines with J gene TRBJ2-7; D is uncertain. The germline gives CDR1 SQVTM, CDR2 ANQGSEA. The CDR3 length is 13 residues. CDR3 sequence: CSVEDGPTYEQYF. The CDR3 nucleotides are TGCAGCGTGGAAGACGGACCTACCTACGAGCAGTACTTC.

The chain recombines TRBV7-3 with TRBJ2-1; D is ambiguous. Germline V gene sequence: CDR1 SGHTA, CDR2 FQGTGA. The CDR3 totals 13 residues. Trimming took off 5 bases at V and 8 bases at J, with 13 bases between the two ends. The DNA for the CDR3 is TGTGCCAGCAGCCCACCAGGAGTGGATGAGCAGTTCTTC. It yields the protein CASSPPGVDEQFF. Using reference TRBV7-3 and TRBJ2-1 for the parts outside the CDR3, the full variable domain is GAGVSQTPSNKVTEKGKYVELRCDPISGHTALYWYRQSLGQGPEFLIYFQGTGAADDSGLPNDRFFAVRPEGSVSTLKIQRTERGDSAVYLCASSPPGVDEQFFGPGTRLTVL.

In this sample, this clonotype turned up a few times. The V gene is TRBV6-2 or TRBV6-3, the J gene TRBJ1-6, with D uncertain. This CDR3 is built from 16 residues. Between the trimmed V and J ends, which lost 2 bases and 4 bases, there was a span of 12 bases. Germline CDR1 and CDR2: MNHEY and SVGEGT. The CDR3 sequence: CASSYRSDVYNSPLHF. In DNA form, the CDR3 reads TGTGCCAGCAGTTACCGTTCGGACGTTTATAATTCACCCCTCCACTTT.

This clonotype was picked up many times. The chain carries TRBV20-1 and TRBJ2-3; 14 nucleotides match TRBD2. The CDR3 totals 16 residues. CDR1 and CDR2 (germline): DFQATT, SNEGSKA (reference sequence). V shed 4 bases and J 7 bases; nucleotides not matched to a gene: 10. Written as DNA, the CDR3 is TGCAGTGCTAACACCCTAGGGACTAGCGGGAGTTATACGCAGTATTTT. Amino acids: CSANTLGTSGSYTQYF.